Following are 21 T cell receptor beta chains from one sample sequenced in a study of cytomegalovirus exposure and HLA in healthy donors. Generated by immunoSEQ multiplex PCR, the TCRdb table keeps only in-frame clones and is missing some. The table lists 150,000 to 200,000 clones, more than 65% of them singletons, with approximately 2.9% in the top ten. The sample comprised PBMCs. These receptors were obtained from a young woman in good health and CMV-seropositive.

CDR3 sequence (DNA): TGTGCCAGCAGTCCCCCTAAGACAGGGGATACAGATACGCAGTATTTT. This sequence encodes CASSPPKTGDTDTQYF. This sequence joins TRBV27 and TRBJ2-3, with 8 bases identical to TRBD1. The V segment lost 5 bases and the J segment 3 bases; nucleotides outside the gene matches: 10. The CDR3 is made up of 16 amino acids. Per the germline V gene, CDR1 is MNHEY and CDR2 is SMNVEV (reference sequence).

V usage is TRBV7-2 and J usage is TRBJ1-5; the D is unclear. CDR1 and CDR2 from the germline V gene are SGHTA and FQGNSA. This CDR3 region has 13 residues. The germline V and J ends were trimmed by 5 bases and 4 bases, with 9 bases remaining between them. The CDR3 sequence is CASSPNQNQPQHF. The CDR3 bases are TGTGCCAGCAGCCCCAACCAGAATCAGCCCCAGCATTTT.

The genes are TRBV6-5 and TRBJ1-5; 9 bases are a match to TRBD1. J lost 4 bases, V lost 6 bases, and 7 bases had no gene match. CDR1 and CDR2 (germline): MNHEY, SVGAGI. The CDR3 runs to 15 residues. The CDR3 is CASSLTGGGNQPQHF. In nucleotides, the CDR3 is TGTGCCAGCAGCCTGACAGGGGGTGGGAATCAGCCCCAGCATTTT.

The rearrangement joins TRBV27 to TRBJ1-1; 7 bases fit TRBD1. CDR3 size: 15 residues. CDR1 and CDR2 from the germline V gene are MNHEY and SMNVEV (reference sequence). V was clipped by 2 bases and J by 1 base; unmatched bases: 4. Here the CDR3 DNA reads TGTGCCAGCAGTTTACAGACAGGGCGGAACACTGAAGCTTTCTTT. Protein sequence: CASSLQTGRNTEAFF.

This clone was counted between two and nine times. This chain joins TRBV7-2 and TRBJ2-3; the D is unclear. Trimming stripped 5 bases from V and 4 bases from J, with 10 bases between. CDR3 length: 13 amino acids. Germline V gives CDR1 SGHTA, CDR2 FQGNSA. Here the CDR3 DNA reads TGTGCCAGCAGCGTAGTATCAGCAGATACGCAGTATTTT. Its protein product is CASSVVSADTQYF.

This chain connects TRBV19 to TRBJ1-4; 9 bases match TRBD1. This CDR3 has 15 amino acids. Germline CDR1 and CDR2: LNHDA and SQIVND (reference sequence). The junction had 12 bases not matched to a gene; V was cut back by 6 bases and J by 10 bases. The CDR3 loop reads CASSLDSGTGRKLFF. The CDR3 DNA sequence: TGTGCCAGTAGCCTCGACTCCGGGACAGGGAGAAAACTGTTTTTT.

This clone was detected ten times or more. The gene calls are TRBV7-6 and TRBJ1-2; 10 bases match TRBD1. The junction had 7 bases not matched to a gene; V was cut back by 5 bases and J by 1 base. CDR3 length equals 16 residues. Looked up from germline, CDR1 is SGHVS and CDR2 is FNYEAQ. CDR3 coding DNA: TGTGCCAGCAGCAACCGGGACAGGGGTAGTAACTATGGCTACACCTTC. Residues: CASSNRDRGSNYGYTF.

This rearrangement joins TRBV19 to TRBJ1-5; 8 bases map to TRBD1. Germline CDR1 and CDR2: LNHDA and SQIVND (reference sequence). The CDR3 contains 16 residues. With V trimmed by 0 bases and J by 7 bases, 8 bases remained unmatched. CDR3 bases: TGTGCCAGTAGTATAGATACAGGGGGGCTTGGGCAGCCCCAGCATTTT. It yields the protein CASSIDTGGLGQPQHF.

The chain has TRBV27 and TRBJ1-2; tentative D call: TRBD1 (6 bases). V lost 5 bases, J lost 7 bases, and 11 bases lay in between. This CDR3 comprises 12 residues. Germline values: CDR1 MNHEY, CDR2 SMNVEV (reference sequence). CDR3 coding DNA: TGTGCCAGCAGTCCCGCAGGGGTTGGCTACACCTTC. It specifies CASSPAGVGYTF.

The CDR3 loop reads CASSLEGTEGAWGYTF. The CDR3 bases are TGTGCCAGCAGCTTGGAGGGGACAGAGGGAGCTTGGGGCTACACCTTC. The gene calls are TRBV5-4 and TRBJ1-2; 7 bases are shared with TRBD1. The V segment lost 0 bases and the J segment 8 bases; nucleotides outside the gene matches: 13. Germline assignment: CDR1 SGHNT and CDR2 YYREEE (reference sequence). The CDR3 runs 16 residues.

This chain links TRBV10-3 with TRBJ2-7; tentatively, D is TRBD1 (5 bases). This CDR3 contains 13 residues. The germline V and J ends were trimmed by 2 bases and 4 bases, with 9 bases remaining between them. Germline CDR1 ENHRY, CDR2 SYGVKD. CDR3 in DNA: TGTGCCATCAGTGAGCGGACAAGTTACGAGCAGTACTTC. This gives the protein CAISERTSYEQYF.

This chain uses TRBV10-3 with TRBJ2-2; TRBD1 matches at 9 bases. The CDR3 contains 19 residues. Germline-derived CDR1 and CDR2 are ENHRY and SYGVKD. Unmatched junction bases numbered 14, after V lost 0 bases and J lost 6 bases. In DNA, the CDR3 is TGTGCCATCAGTGAGTCGACTCCCGGGACAGGGTATAGGTCCGGGGAGCTGTTTTTT. Protein product: CAISESTPGTGYRSGELFF.

The J gene is TRBJ2-3, the V gene TRBV27; TRBD2 aligns across 9 bases. Germline V gives CDR1 MNHEY, CDR2 SMNVEV (reference sequence). The CDR3 runs 13 residues. V shed 8 bases, J shed 10 bases, and the junction held 10 bases outside the gene matches. The CDR3 reads CASGLAPESSQYF. The CDR3 region has the DNA TGTGCCAGCGGACTAGCGCCCGAGAGTTCGCAGTATTTT.

The gene calls are TRBV29-1 and TRBJ1-1, with TRBD1 matching 8 bases. V was clipped by 7 bases and J by 1 base; unmatched bases: 23. The germline V gene encodes CDR1 SQVTM and CDR2 ANQGSEA. This CDR3 region has 19 residues. The CDR3 here is CSAQIPILDRGRRNTEAFF. The CDR3 bases are TGCAGCGCACAAATTCCCATTCTTGACAGGGGCCGACGGAACACTGAAGCTTTCTTT.

The V gene is TRBV28, the J gene TRBJ1-4, with a tentative D call TRBD1 (6 bases). Trimming shortened V by 9 bases and J by 0 bases, and 14 bases separated the two germline ends. The CDR3 runs 15 residues. Germline V gives CDR1 MDHEN, CDR2 SYDVKM. CDR3 residues: CASSGTYATNEKLFF. CDR3 nucleotide sequence: TGTGCCAGTTCCGGGACATATGCAACTAATGAAAAACTGTTTTTT.

The chain employs TRBV25-1 and TRBJ2-6; weak D call: TRBD1 (5 bases). The CDR3 covers 16 residues. V lost 4 bases and J lost 0, with 10 bases in between. From germline, CDR1 is MGHDK and CDR2 SYGVNS. Here the CDR3 reads CASSGADSSGANVLTF. In DNA form, the CDR3 reads TGTGCCAGCAGTGGAGCCGACAGCTCTGGGGCCAACGTCCTGACTTTC. The whole variable domain, filled in from reference TRBV25-1 and TRBJ2-6, reads EADIYQTPRYLVIGTGKKITLECSQTMGHDKMYWYQQDPGMELHLIHYSYGVNSTEKGDLSSESTVSRIRTEHFPLTLESARPSHTSQYLCASSGADSSGANVLTFGAGSRLTVL.

This clone was found once. The CDR3 DNA sequence: TGTGCCAGCAGCAACCCGGGACAGGGGCCTCCCTACGAGCAGTACTTC. Amino acids: CASSNPGQGPPYEQYF. The chain has TRBV14 and TRBJ2-7; 10 bases fit TRBD1. In germline, CDR1 is SGHDN, CDR2 FVKESK. Unmatched junction bases numbered 9, after V lost 5 bases and J lost 2 bases. CDR3 length: 16 residues.

V and J are TRBV7-9 and TRBJ1-4; D might be TRBD1 (5 bases). Trimming removed 5 bases from V and 4 bases from J, with 17 bases in between. The CDR3 loop spans 16 amino acids. Looked up from germline, CDR1 is SEHNR and CDR2 is FQNEAQ (reference sequence). Here the CDR3 DNA reads TGTGCCAGCAGCCCCCCCTTGAGGCAGGGTAATGAAAAACTGTTTTTT. Amino acid sequence: CASSPPLRQGNEKLFF.

The V gene is TRBV9, the J gene TRBJ2-2; D remains ambiguous. The V gene lost 0 bases and the J gene lost 3 bases, with 6 bases spanning the gap. Germline-derived CDR1 and CDR2 are SGDLS and YYNGEE. The CDR3 length is 14 residues. The DNA of the CDR3 is TGTGCCAGCAGCGTAGCTCCGGACACCGGGGAGCTGTTTTTT. It specifies CASSVAPDTGELFF.

This chain uses TRBV27 with TRBJ1-1; D remains unclear. This CDR3 comprises 11 residues. Trimming stripped 3 bases from V and 9 bases from J, with 8 bases between. Germline values: CDR1 MNHEY, CDR2 SMNVEV (reference sequence). CDR3 sequence (DNA): TGTGCCAGCAGTTTCCGAGAGAAAGCTTTCTTT. Residues: CASSFREKAFF.

The chain uses TRBV5-1 and TRBJ2-7; 7 bases match TRBD2. CDR1 is SGHRS and CDR2 is YFSETQ in the germline V gene. The length of the CDR3 is 15 residues. V lost 0 bases to trimming and J lost 4 bases; unmatched junction nucleotides: 7. The CDR3 protein is CASSLESGGPYEQYF. As DNA, the CDR3 is TGCGCCAGCAGCTTGGAGTCGGGGGGACCTTACGAGCAGTACTTC.